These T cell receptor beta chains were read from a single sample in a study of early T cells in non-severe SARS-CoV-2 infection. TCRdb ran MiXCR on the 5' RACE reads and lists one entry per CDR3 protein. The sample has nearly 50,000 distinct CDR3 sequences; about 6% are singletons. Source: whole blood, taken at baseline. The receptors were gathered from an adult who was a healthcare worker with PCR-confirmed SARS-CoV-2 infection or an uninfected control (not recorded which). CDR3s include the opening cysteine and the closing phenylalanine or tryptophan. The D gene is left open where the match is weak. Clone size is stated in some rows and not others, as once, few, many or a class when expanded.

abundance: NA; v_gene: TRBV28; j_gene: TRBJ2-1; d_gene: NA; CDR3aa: CASSEMDRRNEQFF; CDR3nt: TGTGCCAGCAGTGAAATGGATCGACGCAATGAGCAGTTCTTC
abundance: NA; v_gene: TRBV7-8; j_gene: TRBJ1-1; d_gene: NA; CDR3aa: CASSLGFTEAFF; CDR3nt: TGTGCCAGCAGCTTAGGGTTCACTGAAGCTTTCTTT
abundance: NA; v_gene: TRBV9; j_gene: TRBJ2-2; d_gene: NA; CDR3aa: CASSKGINTGELFF; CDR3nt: TGTGCCAGCAGCAAGGGCATTAACACCGGGGAGCTGTTTTTT
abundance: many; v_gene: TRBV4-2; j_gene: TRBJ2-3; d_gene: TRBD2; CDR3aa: CASSQDGTSGPTQYF; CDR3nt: TGTGCCAGCAGCCAAGACGGGACTAGCGGCCCTACGCAGTATTTT
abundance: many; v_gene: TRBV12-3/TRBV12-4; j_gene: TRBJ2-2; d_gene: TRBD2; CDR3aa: CASSFLALAPNTGELFF; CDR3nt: TGTGCCAGCAGTTTCCTAGCACTAGCGCCAAACACCGGGGAGCTGTTTTTT
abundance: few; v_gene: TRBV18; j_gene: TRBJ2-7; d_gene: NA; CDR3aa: CASSPTVSSYEQYF; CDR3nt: TGTGCCAGCTCACCAACAGTGAGCTCCTACGAGCAGTACTTC
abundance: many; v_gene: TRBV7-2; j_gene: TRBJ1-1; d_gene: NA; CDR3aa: CASSVDLGVLNTEAFF; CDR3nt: TGTGCCAGCAGCGTGGATTTAGGGGTCTTGAACACTGAAGCTTTCTTT
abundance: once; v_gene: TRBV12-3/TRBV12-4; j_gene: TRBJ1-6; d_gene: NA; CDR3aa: CASGPGLKNSPLHF; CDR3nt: TGTGCCAGCGGCCCGGGACTGAAGAATTCACCCCTCCACTTT
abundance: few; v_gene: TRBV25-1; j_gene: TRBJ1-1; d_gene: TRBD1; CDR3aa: CASSDPGQGDSTEAFF; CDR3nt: TGTGCCAGCAGTGACCCAGGACAGGGGGATAGCACTGAAGCTTTCTTT
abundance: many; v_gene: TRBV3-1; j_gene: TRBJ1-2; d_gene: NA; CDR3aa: CASSQGRGGYGYTF; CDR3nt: TGTGCCAGCAGCCAAGGTCGAGGGGGCTATGGCTACACCTTC
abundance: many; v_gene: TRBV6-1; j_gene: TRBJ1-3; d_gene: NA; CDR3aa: CASSEASWENSGNTIYF; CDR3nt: TGTGCCAGCAGTGAAGCCTCCTGGGAAAACTCTGGAAACACCATATATTTT
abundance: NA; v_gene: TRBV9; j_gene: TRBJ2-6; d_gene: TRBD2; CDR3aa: CASTRGLAGEAGANVLTF; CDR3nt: TGTGCCAGCACCCGTGGGCTAGCGGGAGAGGCTGGGGCCAACGTCCTGACTTTC
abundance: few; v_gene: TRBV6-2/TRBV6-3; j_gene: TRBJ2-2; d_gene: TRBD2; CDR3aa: CASSPRTSGSGTGELFF; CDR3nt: TGTGCCAGCAGTCCGCGGACTAGCGGGAGTGGTACCGGGGAGCTGTTTTTT
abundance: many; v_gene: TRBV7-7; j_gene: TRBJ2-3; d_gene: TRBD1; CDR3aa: CASSPGSGGYEDTQYF; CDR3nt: TGTGCTAGCAGTCCGGGCTCAGGGGGCTACGAAGATACGCAGTATTTT
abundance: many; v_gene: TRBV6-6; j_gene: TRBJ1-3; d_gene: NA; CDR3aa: CASEGGMLRNTIYF; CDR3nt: TGTGCCAGCGAAGGAGGGATGCTTCGAAACACCATATATTTT
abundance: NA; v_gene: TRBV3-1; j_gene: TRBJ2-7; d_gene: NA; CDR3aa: CASSQVPQGEQYF; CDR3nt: TGTGCCAGCAGCCAAGTACCGCAGGGCGAGCAGTACTTC
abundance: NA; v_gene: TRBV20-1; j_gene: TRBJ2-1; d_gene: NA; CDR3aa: CSARGRTHLISYNEQFF; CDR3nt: TGCAGTGCTAGAGGACGGACTCATTTGATCTCCTACAATGAGCAGTTCTTC
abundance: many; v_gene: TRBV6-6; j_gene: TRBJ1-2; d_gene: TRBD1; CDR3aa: CASTLGQGSDGYTF; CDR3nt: TGTGCCAGCACCTTGGGACAGGGAAGCGATGGCTACACCTTC
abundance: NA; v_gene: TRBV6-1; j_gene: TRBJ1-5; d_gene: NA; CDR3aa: CASSEVPVNQPQHF; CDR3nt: TGTGCCAGCAGTGAAGTGCCAGTCAATCAGCCCCAGCATTTT
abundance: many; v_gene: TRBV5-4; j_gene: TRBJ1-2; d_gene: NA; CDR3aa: CASSVDNYGYTF; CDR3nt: TGTGCCAGCAGCGTAGACAACTATGGCTACACCTTC
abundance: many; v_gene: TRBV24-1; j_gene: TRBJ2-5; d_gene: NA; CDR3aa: CATSDPQPGFETQYF; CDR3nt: TGTGCCACCAGTGACCCGCAGCCAGGATTTGAGACCCAGTACTTC
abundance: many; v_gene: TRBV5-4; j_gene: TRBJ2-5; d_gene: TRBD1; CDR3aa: CASSLRTGSETQYF; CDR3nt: TGTGCCAGCAGCTTACGGACAGGGTCGGAGACCCAGTACTTC
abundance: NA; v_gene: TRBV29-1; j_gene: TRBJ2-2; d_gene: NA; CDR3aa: CSVGESFTGELFF; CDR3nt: TGCAGCGTTGGGGAGTCCTTCACCGGGGAGCTGTTTTTT
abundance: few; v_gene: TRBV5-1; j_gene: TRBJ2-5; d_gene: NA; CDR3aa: CASSLGWIQETQYF; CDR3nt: TGCGCCAGCAGCTTGGGTTGGATTCAAGAGACCCAGTACTTC
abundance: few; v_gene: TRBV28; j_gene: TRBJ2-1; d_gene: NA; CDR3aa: CASSGNSRGDEQFF; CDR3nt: TGTGCCAGCAGCGGAAACTCCCGGGGTGATGAGCAGTTCTTC
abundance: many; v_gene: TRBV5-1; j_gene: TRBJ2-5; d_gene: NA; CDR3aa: CASSPEGATRRRETQYF; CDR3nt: TGCGCCAGCAGCCCAGAGGGAGCTACAAGGAGGAGAGAGACCCAGTACTTC
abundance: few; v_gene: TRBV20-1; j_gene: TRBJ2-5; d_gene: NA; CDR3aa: CSASLAVETQYF; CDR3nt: TGCAGTGCTAGTCTCGCTGTGGAGACCCAGTACTTC
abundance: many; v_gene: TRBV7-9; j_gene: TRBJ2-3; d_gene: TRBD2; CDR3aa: CASLAGVTDTQYF; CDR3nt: TGTGCCTCGTTAGCGGGGGTCACAGATACGCAGTATTTT
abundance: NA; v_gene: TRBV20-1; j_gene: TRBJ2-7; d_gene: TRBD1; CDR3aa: CSSGDRGFYEQYF; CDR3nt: TGCAGTTCCGGGGACAGGGGTTTCTACGAGCAGTACTTC
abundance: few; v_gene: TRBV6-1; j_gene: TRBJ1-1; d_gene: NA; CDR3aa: CAIGEYTEAFF; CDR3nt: TGTGCCATTGGGGAATACACTGAAGCTTTCTTT
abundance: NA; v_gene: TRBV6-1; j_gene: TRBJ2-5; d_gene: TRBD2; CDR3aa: CASSTGTSGPYRGETQYF; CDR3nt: TGTGCCAGCAGCACCGGCACTAGCGGGCCCTACCGCGGGGAGACCCAGTACTTC
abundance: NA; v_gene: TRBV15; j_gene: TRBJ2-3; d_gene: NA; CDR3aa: CATSTRTADTQYF; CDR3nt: TGTGCCACCAGCACACGGACAGCCGATACGCAGTATTTT
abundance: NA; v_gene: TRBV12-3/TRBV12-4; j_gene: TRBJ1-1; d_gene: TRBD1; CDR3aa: CASRKGQALNTEAFF; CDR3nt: TGTGCCAGCAGGAAGGGACAGGCCCTGAACACTGAAGCTTTCTTT
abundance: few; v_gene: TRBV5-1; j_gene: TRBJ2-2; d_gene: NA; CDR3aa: CASQVATGIRNTGELFF; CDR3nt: TGCGCCAGCCAGGTGGCTACCGGTATTAGGAACACCGGGGAGCTGTTTTTT
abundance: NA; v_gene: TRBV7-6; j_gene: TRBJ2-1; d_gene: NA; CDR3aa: CASSLDRVNEQFF; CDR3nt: TGTGCCAGCAGCTTAGACAGGGTCAATGAGCAGTTCTTC
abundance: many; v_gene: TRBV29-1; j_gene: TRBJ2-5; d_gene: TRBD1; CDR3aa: CSVEAGTGRQETQYF; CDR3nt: TGCAGCGTTGAAGCGGGGACAGGGAGACAAGAGACCCAGTACTTC
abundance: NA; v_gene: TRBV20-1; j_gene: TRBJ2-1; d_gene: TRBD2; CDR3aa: CSARGRSSGSSPHNEQFF; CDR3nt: TGCAGTGCTAGAGGTCGGTCTAGCGGGAGTAGTCCCCACAATGAGCAGTTCTTC
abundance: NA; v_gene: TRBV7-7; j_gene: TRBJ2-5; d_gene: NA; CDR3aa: CASSLSPQRGQETQYF; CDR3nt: TGTGCTAGCAGCTTATCCCCCCAAAGGGGCCAAGAGACCCAGTACTTC